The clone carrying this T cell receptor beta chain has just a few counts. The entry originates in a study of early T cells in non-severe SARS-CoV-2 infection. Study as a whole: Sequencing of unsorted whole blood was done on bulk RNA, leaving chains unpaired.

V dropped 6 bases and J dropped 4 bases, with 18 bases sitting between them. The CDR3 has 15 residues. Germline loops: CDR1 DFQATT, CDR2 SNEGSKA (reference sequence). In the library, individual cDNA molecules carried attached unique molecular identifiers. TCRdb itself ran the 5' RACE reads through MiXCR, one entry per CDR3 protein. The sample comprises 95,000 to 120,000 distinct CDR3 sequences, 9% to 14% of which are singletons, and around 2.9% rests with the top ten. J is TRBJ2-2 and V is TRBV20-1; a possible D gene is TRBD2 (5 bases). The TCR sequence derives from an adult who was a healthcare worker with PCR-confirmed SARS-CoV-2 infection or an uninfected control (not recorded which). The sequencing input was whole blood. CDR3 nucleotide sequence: TGCAGTGCCCTGGCGGGTCAGGCGATCACCGGGGAGCTGTTTTTT. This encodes CSALAGQAITGELFF.